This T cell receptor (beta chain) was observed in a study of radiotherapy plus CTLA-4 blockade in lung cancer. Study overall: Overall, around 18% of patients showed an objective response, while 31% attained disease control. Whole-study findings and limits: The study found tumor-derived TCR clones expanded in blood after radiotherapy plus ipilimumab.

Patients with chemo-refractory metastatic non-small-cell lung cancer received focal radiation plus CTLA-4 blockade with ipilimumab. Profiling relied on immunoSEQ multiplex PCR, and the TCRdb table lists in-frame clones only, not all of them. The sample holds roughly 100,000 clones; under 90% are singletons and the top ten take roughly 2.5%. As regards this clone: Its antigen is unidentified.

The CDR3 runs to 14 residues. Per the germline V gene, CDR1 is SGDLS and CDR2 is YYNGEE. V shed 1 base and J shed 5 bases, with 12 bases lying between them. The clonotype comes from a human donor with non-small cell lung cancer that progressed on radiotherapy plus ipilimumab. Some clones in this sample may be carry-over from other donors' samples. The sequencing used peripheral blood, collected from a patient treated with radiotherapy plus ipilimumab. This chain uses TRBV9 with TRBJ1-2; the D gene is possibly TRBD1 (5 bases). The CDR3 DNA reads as TGTGCCAGCAGCGTATCTGGGGCGCAATATGGCTACACCTTC. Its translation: CASSVSGAQYGYTF. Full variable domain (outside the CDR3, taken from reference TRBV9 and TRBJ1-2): DSGVTQTPKHLITATGQRVTLRCSPRSGDLSVYWYQQSLDQGLQFLIQYYNGEERAKGNILERFSAQQFPDLHSELNLSSLELGDSALYFCASSVSGAQYGYTFGSGTRLTVV.